These 4 T cell receptor beta chains came from one sample sequenced in a study of blood T cell repertoires in COVID-19. The data were produced by immunoSEQ multiplex PCR, yet TCRdb's version contains in-frame clones alone and is incomplete. The data contain 330,000 or so clones, 88% of them seen just once; the ten biggest clones take up less than 6.5%. Material: PBMCs or T cells enriched from blood (not recorded which). Receptor source: a man younger than 40 who had recovered from COVID-19.

The gene calls are TRBV11-3 and TRBJ2-7, with 10 bases identical to TRBD2. This CDR3 comprises 15 residues. The junction had 10 bases not matched to a gene; V was cut back by 5 bases and J by 6 bases. The germline CDR1 and CDR2 sequences are SGHNT and YENEEA. The CDR3 DNA is TGTGCCAGCAGCCCAAGCGGGGGGGCAATCGCCGAGCAGTACTTC. It encodes CASSPSGGAIAEQYF.

The genes are TRBV7-9 and TRBJ2-2; maybe TRBD1 (5 bases). Per the germline V gene, CDR1 is SEHNR and CDR2 is FQNEAQ (reference sequence). The CDR3 covers 16 residues. V lost 7 bases and J 0 bases, leaving 15 bases between the germline ends. CDR3 region: CASNTPDNSNTGELFF. The DNA for the CDR3 is TGTGCCAGCAACACGCCGGACAACTCGAACACCGGGGAGCTGTTTTTT.

The chain is built from TRBV4-1 and TRBJ2-3, with TRBD2 matching over 7 bases. With 1 base clipped from V and 5 bases from J, the junction kept 12 bases outside the gene matches. The CDR3 spans 17 residues. The germline V gene encodes CDR1 MGHRA and CDR2 YSYEKL. CDR3 bases: TGCGCCAGCAGCCAAGGGCGGGGCGGGGGAGGTCAAGATACGCAGTATTTT. This gives the protein CASSQGRGGGGQDTQYF.

This chain links TRBV5-6 with TRBJ2-7; D may be TRBD1 (6 bases). Germline CDR1 reads SGHDT; CDR2 reads YYEEEE. The CDR3 loop spans 14 amino acids. Trimming took 2 bases from V and 2 from J, leaving 11 bases between them. The CDR3 DNA reads TGTGCCAGCAGCTTTGGCAGGGGCACCTACGAGCAGTACTTC. Encoded protein: CASSFGRGTYEQYF.